Listed here are 13 T cell receptor beta chains from one sample, sequenced in a study of beta chain features in type 1 diabetes. The investigators reverse transcribed all of the isolated RNA, so they sequenced expressed TCRB transcripts. Libraries were prepared by immunoSEQ multiplex PCR; TCRdb keeps only in-frame clonotypes and omits some of them. The table records hundreds of thousands of clones, roughly 15% of them present only once. The sequenced material came from naive CD4+ T cells from blood. The receptors come from a man aged 18-30 years in good health.

V is TRBV30 and J is TRBJ1-2; TRBD1 is a possible D gene (5 bases). The CDR3 runs 11 residues. Germline assignment: CDR1 GTSNPN and CDR2 SVGIG (reference sequence). V was cut by 7 bases and J by 4 bases, with 10 bases left in between. The CDR3 loop is CASPGTYGYTF. The CDR3 DNA sequence: TGTGCCTCGCCGGGGACCTATGGCTACACCTTC. The full variable domain, completed using reference TRBV30 and TRBJ1-2, is SQTIHQWPATLVQPVGSPLSLECTVEGTSNPNLYWYRQAAGRGLQLLFYSVGIGQISSEVPQNLSASRPQDRQFILSSKKLLLSDSGFYLCASPGTYGYTFGSGTRLTVV.

This clone was counted between two and nine times. The CDR3 DNA reads as TGCGCCAGCAGCAGCGGGACAGTTCCCTACGAGCAGTACTTC. It yields the protein CASSSGTVPYEQYF. The chain has TRBV5-1 and TRBJ2-7; D is tentatively TRBD1 or TRBD2 (7 bases each). Between the trimmed V and J ends, which lost 4 bases and 2 bases, there was a span of 13 bases. This CDR3 comprises 14 residues. Germline V gene sequence: CDR1 SGHRS, CDR2 YFSETQ. Full variable domain (outside the CDR3, taken from reference TRBV5-1 and TRBJ2-7): KAGVTQTPRYLIKTRGQQVTLSCSPISGHRSVSWYQQTPGQGLQFLFEYFSETQRNKGNFPGRFSGRQFSNSRSEMNVSTLELGDSALYLCASSSGTVPYEQYFGPGTRLTVT.

This chain joins TRBV5-4 and TRBJ2-7; 7 positions match TRBD2. V shed 4 bases, J shed 0 bases, and the junction held 7 bases outside the gene matches. This CDR3 region has 15 residues. Per germline, CDR1 SGHNT and CDR2 YYREEE (reference sequence). The chain's CDR3 is CASSRDYPISYEQYF. The CDR3 DNA sequence: TGTGCCAGCAGCAGGGACTACCCAATCTCCTACGAGCAGTACTTC.

CDR3 in amino acids: CASSVHGRGTYEQYF. Written as DNA, the CDR3 is TGTGCCAGCAGCGTGCATGGTCGGGGAACCTACGAGCAGTACTTC. The chain couples TRBV9 to TRBJ2-7; D perhaps matches TRBD2 (5 bases). This CDR3 is 15 amino acids long. V lost 2 bases, J lost 2 bases, and 14 bases lay in between. Germline loops: CDR1 SGDLS, CDR2 YYNGEE.

This chain connects TRBV7-9 to TRBJ2-5; 8 nucleotides align to TRBD1. The DNA matches TRBJ2-7 better at its end, which makes the J call doubtful. The germline V gene encodes CDR1 SEHNR and CDR2 FQNEAQ (reference sequence). The CDR3 length is 16 residues. The CDR3 nucleotides are TGTGCCAGCAGCCCGTTCTCGCCGGGACAGGCTTACGAGCAGTACTTC. Translation gives CASSPFSPGQAYEQYF.

This clone was found a few times. DNA for the CDR3: TGCGCCAGCAGCCTCGGCCCCGGCGGGGGGGCCGCCAACGAGCAGTACTTC. It translates to CASSLGPGGGAANEQYF. The rearrangement uses TRBV4-1 and TRBJ2-7, with 9 bases lining up with TRBD2. V lost 4 bases, J lost 5 bases, and 15 bases stayed unmatched. There are 17 residues in the CDR3. CDR1 is MGHRA and CDR2 is YSYEKL in the germline V gene.

The chain links TRBV10-3 to TRBJ2-7, with 7 bases identical to TRBD2. V lost 0 bases to trimming and J lost 3 bases; unmatched junction nucleotides: 2. The germline V gene has CDR1 ENHRY and CDR2 SYGVKD. The CDR3 length is 14 residues. The CDR3 DNA is TGTGCCATCAGTGAGTCGTGGACTAGCTACGAGCAGTACTTC. It specifies CAISESWTSYEQYF.

A few counts support this clone. The V call is TRBV18, the J call TRBJ1-5, with D unresolved. The CDR3 covers 15 residues. V was pared by 6 bases and J by 3 bases, with 15 bases between. The germline V gene has CDR1 KGHSH and CDR2 LQKENI. CDR3: CASSPQRALNQPQHF. In nucleotides, the CDR3 is TGTGCCAGCTCCCCCCAACGGGCACTCAATCAGCCCCAGCATTTT. Using reference TRBV18 and TRBJ1-5 for the parts outside the CDR3, the full variable domain is NAGVMQNPRHLVRRRGQEARLRCSPMKGHSHVYWYRQLPEEGLKFMVYLQKENIIDESGMPKERFSAEFPKEGPSILRIQQVVRGDSAAYFCASSPQRALNQPQHFGDGTRLSIL.

The chain couples TRBV30 to TRBJ1-2, with unresolved D. Looked up from germline, CDR1 is GTSNPN and CDR2 is SVGIG (reference sequence). This CDR3 has 11 amino acids. With 7 bases removed from V and 7 bases from J, the gap between germline ends came to 13 bases. The CDR3 is CALAWAGGYTF. The CDR3 DNA is TGTGCCTTGGCTTGGGCTGGTGGCTACACCTTC.

The chain recombines TRBV18 with TRBJ2-7; 7 nucleotides align to TRBD1. This CDR3 comprises 14 residues. In germline, CDR1 is KGHSH, CDR2 LQKENI. V was clipped by 6 bases and J by 3 bases; unmatched bases: 8. The CDR3 bases are TGTGCCAGCTCCCTGGACAGGAATGTCTACGAGCAGTACTTC. Translation: CASSLDRNVYEQYF. Complete variable domain (other parts from reference TRBV18 and TRBJ2-7): NAGVMQNPRHLVRRRGQEARLRCSPMKGHSHVYWYRQLPEEGLKFMVYLQKENIIDESGMPKERFSAEFPKEGPSILRIQQVVRGDSAAYFCASSLDRNVYEQYFGPGTRLTVT.

The chain employs TRBV6-5 and TRBJ1-6; D ambiguous. This CDR3 contains 15 residues. Germline V gene sequence: CDR1 MNHEY, CDR2 SVGAGI. Trimming took off 0 bases at V and 7 bases at J, with 10 bases between the two ends. Written as DNA, the CDR3 is TGTGCCAGCAGTTACTCGGAGCGGGGAAATTCACCCCTCCACTTT. Protein sequence: CASSYSERGNSPLHF.

This chain joins TRBV2 and TRBJ2-4, with 7 bases identical to TRBD1. The V segment lost 1 base and the J segment 5 bases; nucleotides outside the gene matches: 5. CDR1 is SNHLY and CDR2 is FYNNEI in the germline V gene. The CDR3 contains 15 residues. The CDR3 DNA follows: TGTGCCAGCAGTGAAGAGGGGGCGCATGAAAACATTCAGTACTTC. It is translated as CASSEEGAHENIQYF.

This clone was observed a few times. This chain joins TRBV27 and TRBJ2-7; 14 nucleotides match TRBD2. J gave up 4 bases and V 5 bases, and 7 bases lay outside the gene matches. Per germline, CDR1 MNHEY and CDR2 SMNVEV (reference sequence). This CDR3 is built from 16 residues. The chain's CDR3 is CASSPRTSGRIYEQYF. Here the CDR3 DNA reads TGTGCCAGCAGTCCGCGGACTAGCGGGAGGATATACGAGCAGTACTTC.